This T cell receptor beta chain comes out of a study of technical replicates of blood from a handful of donors. The V segment lost 8 bases and the J segment 2 bases; nucleotides outside the gene matches: 11. Germline CDR1 SGHTA, CDR2 FQGNSA. CDR3 size: 15 residues. TCRdb keeps only in-frame clones here, not all; method: immunoSEQ multiplex PCR. Among about 62,000 clones listed, more than 95% were seen once. Material: T cells isolated from PBMCs. The gene calls are TRBV7-2 and TRBJ2-7, with TRBD2 matching over 8 bases. The clonotype comes from a human donor in good health. CDR3 residues: CASGPTSELTYEQYF. Here the CDR3 DNA reads TGTGCCAGCGGTCCGACTAGCGAACTCACCTACGAGCAGTACTTC. The full variable domain, with the rest looked up from reference TRBV7-2 and TRBJ2-7, is GAGVSQSPSNKVTEKGKDVELRCDPISGHTALYWYRQSLGQGLEFLIYFQGNSAPDKSGLPSDRFSAERTGGSVSTLTIQRTQQEDSAVYLCASGPTSELTYEQYFGPGTRLTVT.